A single T cell receptor (beta chain) is shown here with its context. What it binds is not known. This specimen belongs to a study of T cells in localized non-small cell lung cancer. The study, taken as a whole, reports: Longer survival (overall) was linked to higher T cell density in blood.

Germline assignment: CDR1 SGDLS and CDR2 YYNGEE. The CDR3 totals 14 residues. Trimming shortened V by 0 bases and J by 7 bases, and 10 bases separated the two germline ends. The data were produced by immunoSEQ multiplex PCR, yet TCRdb's version contains in-frame clones alone and is incomplete. The data show 45,000 or so clones, 70% to 90% seen once. The input for sequencing was PBMCs, taken before any cancer treatment. The chain carries TRBV9 and TRBJ2-2; D perhaps matches TRBD2 (5 bases). This receptor was identified in a man between 40 and 69 years old with stage II lung adenocarcinoma. The CDR3 here is CASSVVALDGELFF. The DNA for the CDR3 is TGTGCCAGCAGCGTAGTAGCGTTGGACGGGGAGCTGTTTTTT.